A selection of T cell receptor beta chains follows, all from one sample in a study of CD8+ T cells in alopecia areata. The protocol was immunoSEQ multiplex PCR, while the TCRdb copy is restricted to in-frame clones and leaves out a portion. This table holds fewer than 250,000 clones, 60% found once. This specimen consisted of CD4+ T cells sorted from blood, obtained at week 24, from a patient treated with tofacitinib. Receptor source: a human donor with alopecia areata. Each CDR3 is given with its conserved first and last residue. Fields, in order: V gene, D gene, clone size, J gene, CDR3 DNA, CDR3 protein. The D gene is left open where the match is weak. Clone size appears in some rows only: once, few, many, or a class for an expanded clone.

v_gene: TRBV9
d_gene: TRBD2
abundance: -
j_gene: TRBJ2-2
CDR3nt: TGTGCCAGCAGCCCTCCTAGCGGGGGCACCGGGGAGCTGTTTTTT
CDR3aa: CASSPPSGGTGELFF

v_gene: TRBV29-1
d_gene: -
abundance: -
j_gene: TRBJ1-1
CDR3nt: TGCAGCGTGGAACGGGGGATGAACACTGAAGCTTTCTTT
CDR3aa: CSVERGMNTEAFF

v_gene: TRBV11-3
d_gene: -
abundance: -
j_gene: TRBJ2-3
CDR3nt: TGTGCCAGCAGCGCGTCCGGGACACACTACACAGATACGCAGTATTTT
CDR3aa: CASSASGTHYTDTQYF

v_gene: TRBV4-2
d_gene: -
abundance: -
j_gene: TRBJ2-5
CDR3nt: TGTGCCAGCAGCCGAGCCGACAGGTCGCCCCAAGAGACCCAGTACTTC
CDR3aa: CASSRADRSPQETQYF

v_gene: TRBV9
d_gene: -
abundance: -
j_gene: TRBJ1-2
CDR3nt: TGTGCCAGCAGCGTAGCCCCGGAGACCCAGGGCTTCTTC
CDR3aa: CASSVAPETQGFF

v_gene: TRBV4-3
d_gene: -
abundance: -
j_gene: TRBJ1-1
CDR3nt: TGCGCCAGCAGCCAAGATTCAGTGAACACTGAAGCTTTCTTT
CDR3aa: CASSQDSVNTEAFF

v_gene: TRBV10-3
d_gene: -
abundance: few
j_gene: TRBJ2-7
CDR3nt: TGTGCCATCAGTGATATGACCTACGAGCAGTACTTC
CDR3aa: CAISDMTYEQYF

v_gene: TRBV19
d_gene: -
abundance: -
j_gene: TRBJ1-5
CDR3nt: TGTGCCAGTAGTATACATCTGGGGTTCGGGCAGCCCCAGCATTTT
CDR3aa: CASSIHLGFGQPQHF

v_gene: TRBV4-1
d_gene: TRBD1
abundance: -
j_gene: TRBJ1-6
CDR3nt: TGCGCCAGCAGCCCTCCGGGACAGCCAAATTCACCCCTCCACTTT
CDR3aa: CASSPPGQPNSPLHF

v_gene: TRBV30
d_gene: -
abundance: once
j_gene: TRBJ2-3
CDR3nt: TGTGCCGGGGACGGAAAGACAGATACGCAGTATTTT
CDR3aa: CAGDGKTDTQYF

v_gene: TRBV29-1
d_gene: -
abundance: few
j_gene: TRBJ2-1
CDR3nt: TGCAGCGTTCAAGGGGGACTGTCCTACAATGAGCAGTTCTTC
CDR3aa: CSVQGGLSYNEQFF

v_gene: TRBV30
d_gene: TRBD1
abundance: -
j_gene: TRBJ1-2
CDR3nt: TGTGCAGAGACAGGGGCCTTCGGCTACACCTTC
CDR3aa: CAETGAFGYTF

v_gene: TRBV5-1
d_gene: -
abundance: -
j_gene: TRBJ2-1
CDR3nt: TGCGCCAGCAGCTCAAATGGAGTTGGTGAGCAGTTCTTC
CDR3aa: CASSSNGVGEQFF

v_gene: TRBV7-2
d_gene: -
abundance: -
j_gene: TRBJ1-4
CDR3nt: TGTGCCAGCAGCTTAAGTAGGGTTAATGAAAAACTGTTTTTT
CDR3aa: CASSLSRVNEKLFF

v_gene: TRBV10-3
d_gene: -
abundance: -
j_gene: TRBJ1-1
CDR3nt: TGTGCCATCAGGGAAGGGGACTGGGGCACTGAAGCTTTCTTT
CDR3aa: CAIREGDWGTEAFF

v_gene: TRBV9
d_gene: -
abundance: -
j_gene: TRBJ2-5
CDR3nt: TGTGCCAGCAGCCCCCGTTCCGGGCGCCCAGAAGGGACCCAGTACTTC
CDR3aa: CASSPRSGRPEGTQYF